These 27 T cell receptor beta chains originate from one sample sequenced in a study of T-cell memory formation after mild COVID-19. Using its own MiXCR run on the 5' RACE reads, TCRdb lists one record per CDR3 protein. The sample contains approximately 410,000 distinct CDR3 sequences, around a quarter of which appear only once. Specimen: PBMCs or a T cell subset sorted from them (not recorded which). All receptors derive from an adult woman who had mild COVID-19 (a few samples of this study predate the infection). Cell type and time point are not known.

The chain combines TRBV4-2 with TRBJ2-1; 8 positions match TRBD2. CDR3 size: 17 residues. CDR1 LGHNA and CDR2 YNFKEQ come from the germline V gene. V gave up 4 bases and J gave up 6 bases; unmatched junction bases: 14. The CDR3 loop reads CASSPESSGARGNEQFF. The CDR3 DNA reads TGTGCCAGCAGCCCGGAAAGTAGCGGGGCCAGGGGCAATGAGCAGTTCTTC.

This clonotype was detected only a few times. For the CDR3, the DNA is TGTGCCAGCAGCTTTAGGCCGACTGAAGCTTTCTTT. Its protein is CASSFRPTEAFF. V is TRBV7-9 and J is TRBJ1-1; D uncertain. There are 12 residues in the CDR3. V was pared by 3 bases and J by 5 bases, with 7 bases between. In germline, CDR1 is SEHNR, CDR2 FQNEAQ (reference sequence).

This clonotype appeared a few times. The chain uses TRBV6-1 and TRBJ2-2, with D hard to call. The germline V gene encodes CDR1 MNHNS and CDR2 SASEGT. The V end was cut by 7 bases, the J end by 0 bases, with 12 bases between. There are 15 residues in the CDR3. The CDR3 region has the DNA TGTGCCAGCACCAAGACCGGGTCGAACACCGGGGAGCTGTTTTTT. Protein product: CASTKTGSNTGELFF.

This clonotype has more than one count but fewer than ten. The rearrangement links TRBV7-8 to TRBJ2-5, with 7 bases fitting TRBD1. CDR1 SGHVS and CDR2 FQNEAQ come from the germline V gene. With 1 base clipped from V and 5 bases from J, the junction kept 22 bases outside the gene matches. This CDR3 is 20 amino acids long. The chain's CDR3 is CASSLGFLVLTGKAWETQYF. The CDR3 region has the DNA TGTGCCAGCAGCTTAGGGTTCCTCGTCCTGACAGGGAAGGCGTGGGAGACCCAGTACTTC.

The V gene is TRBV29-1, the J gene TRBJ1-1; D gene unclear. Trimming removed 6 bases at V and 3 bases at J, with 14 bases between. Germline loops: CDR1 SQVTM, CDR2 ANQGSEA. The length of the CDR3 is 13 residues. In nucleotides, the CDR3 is TGCAGCGTCGCGAGGAGTAGGGACACTGAAGCTTTCTTT. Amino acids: CSVARSRDTEAFF.

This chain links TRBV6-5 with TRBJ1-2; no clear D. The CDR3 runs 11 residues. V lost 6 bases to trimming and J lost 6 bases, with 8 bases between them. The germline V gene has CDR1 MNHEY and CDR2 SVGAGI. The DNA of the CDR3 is TGTGCCAGCAGGGGAGGCGATGGCTACACCTTC. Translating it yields CASRGGDGYTF.

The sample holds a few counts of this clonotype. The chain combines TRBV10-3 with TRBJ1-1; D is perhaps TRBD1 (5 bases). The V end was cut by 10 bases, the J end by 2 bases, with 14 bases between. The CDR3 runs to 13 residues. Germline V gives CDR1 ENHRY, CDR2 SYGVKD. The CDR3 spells CATNGHLNTEAFF. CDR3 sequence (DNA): TGTGCCACCAATGGACATTTAAACACTGAAGCTTTCTTT.

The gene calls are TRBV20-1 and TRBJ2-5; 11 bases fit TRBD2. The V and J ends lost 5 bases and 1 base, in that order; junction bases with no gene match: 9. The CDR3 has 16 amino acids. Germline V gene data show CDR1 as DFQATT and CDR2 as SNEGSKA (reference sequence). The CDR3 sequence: CSAHGTSGRLQETQYF. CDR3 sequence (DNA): TGCAGTGCTCATGGGACTAGCGGAAGGCTCCAAGAGACCCAGTACTTC.

The DNA of the CDR3 is TGTGCCAGCAGCTGGGCCCGGGACAGGGCTGCCTACGAGCAGTACTTC. This translates into CASSWARDRAAYEQYF. This rearrangement joins TRBV7-8 to TRBJ2-7; 9 bases fit TRBD1. Per the germline V gene, CDR1 is SGHVS and CDR2 is FQNEAQ. The CDR3 runs 16 residues. The V and J ends lost 4 bases and 2 bases, in that order; junction bases with no gene match: 9.

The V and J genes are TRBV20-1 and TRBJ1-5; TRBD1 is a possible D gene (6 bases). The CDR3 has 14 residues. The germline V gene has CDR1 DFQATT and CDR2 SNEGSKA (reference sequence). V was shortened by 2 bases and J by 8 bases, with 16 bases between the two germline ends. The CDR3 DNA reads TGCAGTGCTAGAACCCAGGGGCCTTTTGAGCCCCAGCATTTT. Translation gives CSARTQGPFEPQHF.

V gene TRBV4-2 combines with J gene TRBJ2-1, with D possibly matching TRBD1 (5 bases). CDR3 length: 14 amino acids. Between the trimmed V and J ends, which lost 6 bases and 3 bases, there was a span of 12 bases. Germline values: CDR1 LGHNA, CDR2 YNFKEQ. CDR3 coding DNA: TGTGCCAGCAGACCCCCAGGGCGCTACAATGAGCAGTTCTTC. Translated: CASRPPGRYNEQFF.

The DNA for the CDR3 is TGTGCCTCTCTGAGGGGCGGGGTCACTGAAGCTTTCTTT. Its translation: CASLRGGVTEAFF. The chain links TRBV2 to TRBJ1-1, with D perhaps matching TRBD1 (5 bases). With 11 bases removed from V and 4 bases from J, the gap between germline ends came to 17 bases. There are 13 residues in the CDR3. Per germline, CDR1 SNHLY and CDR2 FYNNEI. Complete variable domain (other parts from reference TRBV2 and TRBJ1-1): EPEVTQTPSHQVTQMGQEVILRCVPISNHLYFYWYRQILGQKVEFLVSFYNNEISEKSEIFDDQFSVERPDGSNFTLKIRSTKLEDSAMYFCASLRGGVTEAFFGQGTRLTVV.

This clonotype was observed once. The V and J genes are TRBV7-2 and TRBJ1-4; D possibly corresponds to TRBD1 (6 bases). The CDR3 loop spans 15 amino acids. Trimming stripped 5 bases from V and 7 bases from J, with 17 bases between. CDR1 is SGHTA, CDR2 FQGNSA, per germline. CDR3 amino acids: CASSLQQGHAEKLFF. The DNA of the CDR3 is TGTGCCAGCAGCCTTCAACAGGGACACGCTGAAAAACTGTTTTTT.

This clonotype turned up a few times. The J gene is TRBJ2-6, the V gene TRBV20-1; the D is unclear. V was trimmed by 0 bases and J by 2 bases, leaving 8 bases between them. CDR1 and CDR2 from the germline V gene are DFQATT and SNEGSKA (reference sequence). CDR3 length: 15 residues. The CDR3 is CSARDGRTGANVLTF. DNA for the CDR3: TGCAGTGCTAGAGATGGAAGAACTGGGGCCAACGTCCTGACTTTC.

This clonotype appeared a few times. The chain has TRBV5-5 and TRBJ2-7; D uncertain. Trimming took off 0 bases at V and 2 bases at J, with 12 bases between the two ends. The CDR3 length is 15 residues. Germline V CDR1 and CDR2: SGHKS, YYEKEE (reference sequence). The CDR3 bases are TGTGCCAGCAGCTTGGTCACTATCATGGCCTACGAGCAGTACTTC. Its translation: CASSLVTIMAYEQYF.

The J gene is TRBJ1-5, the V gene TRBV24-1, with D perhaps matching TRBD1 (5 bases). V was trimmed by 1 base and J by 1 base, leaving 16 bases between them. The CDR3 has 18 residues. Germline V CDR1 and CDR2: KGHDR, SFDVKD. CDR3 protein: CATSDLKGPGDSNQPQHF. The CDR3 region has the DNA TGTGCCACCAGTGATTTAAAGGGACCCGGGGACAGCAATCAGCCCCAGCATTTT.

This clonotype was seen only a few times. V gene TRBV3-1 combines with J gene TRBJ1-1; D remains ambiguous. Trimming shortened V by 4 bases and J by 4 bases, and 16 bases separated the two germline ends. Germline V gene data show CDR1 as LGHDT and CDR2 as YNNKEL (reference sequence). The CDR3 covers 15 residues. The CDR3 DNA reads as TGTGCCAGCAGCCCGACGACCTGGGCGGTCACTGAAGCTTTCTTT. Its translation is CASSPTTWAVTEAFF.

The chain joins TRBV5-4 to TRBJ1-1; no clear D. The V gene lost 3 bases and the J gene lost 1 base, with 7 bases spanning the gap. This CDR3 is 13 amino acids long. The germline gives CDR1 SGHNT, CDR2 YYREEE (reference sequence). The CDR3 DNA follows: TGTGCCAGCAGCTGGTGGAAGAACACTGAAGCTTTCTTT. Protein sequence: CASSWWKNTEAFF.

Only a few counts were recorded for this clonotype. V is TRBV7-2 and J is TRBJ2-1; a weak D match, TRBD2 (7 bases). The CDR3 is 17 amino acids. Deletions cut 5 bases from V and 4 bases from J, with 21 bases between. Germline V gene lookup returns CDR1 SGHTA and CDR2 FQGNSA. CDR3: CASSPGVGWGGYNEQFF. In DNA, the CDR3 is TGTGCCAGCAGCCCAGGGGTAGGATGGGGAGGGTACAATGAGCAGTTCTTC.

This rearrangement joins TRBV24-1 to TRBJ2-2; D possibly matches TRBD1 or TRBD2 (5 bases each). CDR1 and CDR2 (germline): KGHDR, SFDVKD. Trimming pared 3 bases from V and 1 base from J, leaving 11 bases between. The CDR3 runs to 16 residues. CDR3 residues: CATSDPRDLNTGELFF. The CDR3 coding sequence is TGTGCCACCAGTGATCCCAGGGACCTGAACACCGGGGAGCTGTTTTTT.

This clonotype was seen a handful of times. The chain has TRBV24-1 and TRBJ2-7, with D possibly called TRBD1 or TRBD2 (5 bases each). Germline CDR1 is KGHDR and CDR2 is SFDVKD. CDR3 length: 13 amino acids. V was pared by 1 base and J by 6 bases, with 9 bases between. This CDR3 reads CATSDLTGGEQYF. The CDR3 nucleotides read TGTGCCACCAGTGATTTAACTGGGGGCGAGCAGTACTTC.

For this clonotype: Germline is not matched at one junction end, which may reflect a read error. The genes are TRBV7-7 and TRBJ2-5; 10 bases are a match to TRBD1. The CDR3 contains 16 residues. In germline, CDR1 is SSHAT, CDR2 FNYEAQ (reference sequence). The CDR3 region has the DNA TGTGCTAGCAGCCGGGGACAGGGGACGTACCAAGAGACCCAGTACTTC. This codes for CASSRGQGTYQETQYF.

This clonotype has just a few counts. The CDR3 is CASSKGDSYEQYF. In nucleotides, the CDR3 is TGTGCCAGCAGCAAAGGGGACAGCTACGAGCAGTACTTC. The gene calls are TRBV5-6 and TRBJ2-7; 7 bases are a match to TRBD1. With V trimmed by 4 bases and J by 3 bases, 4 bases remained unmatched. The CDR3 sequence is 13 residues long. Looked up from germline, CDR1 is SGHDT and CDR2 is YYEEEE.

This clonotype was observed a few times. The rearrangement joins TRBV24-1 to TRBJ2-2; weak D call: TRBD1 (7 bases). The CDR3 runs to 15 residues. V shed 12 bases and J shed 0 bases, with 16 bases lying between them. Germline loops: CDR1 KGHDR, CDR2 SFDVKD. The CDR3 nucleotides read TGTGCCTCCCAGGGGGGATGGGCGAACACCGGGGAGCTGTTTTTT. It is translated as CASQGGWANTGELFF.

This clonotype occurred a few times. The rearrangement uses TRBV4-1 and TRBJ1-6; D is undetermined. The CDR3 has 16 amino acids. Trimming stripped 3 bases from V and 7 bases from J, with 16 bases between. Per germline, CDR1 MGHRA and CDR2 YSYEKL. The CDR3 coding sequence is TGCGCCAGCAGCCACAACGTCAGACGGGAAAATTCACCCCTCCACTTT. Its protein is CASSHNVRRENSPLHF.

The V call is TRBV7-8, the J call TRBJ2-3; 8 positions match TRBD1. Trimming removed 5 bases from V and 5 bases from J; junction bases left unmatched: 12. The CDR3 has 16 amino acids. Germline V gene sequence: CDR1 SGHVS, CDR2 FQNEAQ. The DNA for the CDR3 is TGTGCCAGCAGCCCCGTGGACAGGGTGGGCCTAGATACGCAGTATTTT. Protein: CASSPVDRVGLDTQYF.

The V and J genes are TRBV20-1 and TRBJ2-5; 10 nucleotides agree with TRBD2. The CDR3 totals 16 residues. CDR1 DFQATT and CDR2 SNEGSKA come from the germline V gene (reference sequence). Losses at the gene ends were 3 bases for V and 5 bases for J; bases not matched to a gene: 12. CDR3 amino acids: CSASGLAGELLETQYF. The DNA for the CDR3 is TGCAGTGCTAGTGGGCTAGCGGGGGAGTTACTTGAGACCCAGTACTTC.